Presented here are 31 T cell receptor beta chains from one specimen sequenced in a study of T cell responses to AZD1222 COVID-19 vaccine. Some clones are missing from TCRdb's copy, which holds only in-frame ones; the method was immunoSEQ multiplex PCR. The sample lists approximately 150,000 clones, around 88% seen once, with 0.85% to 1.1% in the top ten. The sequencing used peripheral blood, collected 28 days after the second AZD1222 dose. The receptors here all came from an adult who received the AZD1222 COVID-19 vaccine.

The chain recombines TRBV4-1 with TRBJ2-3, with 8 bases lining up with TRBD2. This CDR3 has 18 residues. V gave up 0 bases and J gave up 2 bases; unmatched junction bases: 10. Germline V lookup: CDR1 MGHRA, CDR2 YSYEKL. The DNA of the CDR3 is TGCGCCAGCAGCCAAGATCCGCCGAGCGGGGGCTTCACAGATACGCAGTATTTT. This translates into CASSQDPPSGGFTDTQYF.

The V and J genes are TRBV30 and TRBJ1-2; D uncertain. There are 12 residues in the CDR3. V lost 3 bases and J lost 8, with 13 bases in between. The V gene's germline CDR1 is GTSNPN and CDR2 SVGIG (reference sequence). The CDR3 coding sequence is TGTGCCTGGAGCGCGGGAGGAGACGGCTACACCTTC. Its protein is CAWSAGGDGYTF.

The J gene is TRBJ1-1, the V gene TRBV18; the D is unclear. V lost 5 bases to trimming and J lost 1 base, with 17 bases between them. Germline V gene sequence: CDR1 KGHSH, CDR2 LQKENI. The CDR3 has 16 amino acids. The chain's CDR3 is CASSLGRVPSNTEAFF. The CDR3 DNA sequence: TGTGCCAGCTCATTAGGACGGGTTCCCTCGAACACTGAAGCTTTCTTT.

The V and J genes are TRBV7-8 and TRBJ2-5; a possible D gene is TRBD1 (5 bases). CDR3 length equals 15 residues. Trimming shortened V by 1 base and J by 4 bases, and 13 bases separated the two germline ends. Germline V gene lookup returns CDR1 SGHVS and CDR2 FQNEAQ. CDR3 coding DNA: TGTGCCAGCAGCTTAGAGTGGACAATTGGAGAGACCCAGTACTTC. Encoded protein: CASSLEWTIGETQYF.

V usage is TRBV19 and J usage is TRBJ1-6; tentatively, D is TRBD1 (6 bases). The CDR3 is 16 residues long. V lost 2 bases to trimming and J lost 9 bases, with 17 bases between them. Per the germline V gene, CDR1 is LNHDA and CDR2 is SQIVND (reference sequence). The CDR3 nucleotides are TGTGCCAGTAGTATAAATGGAGGGGGATCGGGTTCACCCCTCCACTTT. This codes for CASSINGGGSGSPLHF.

This clone was recorded once. The CDR3 spells CAWKVPSGNTIYF. CDR3 bases: TGTGCCTGGAAGGTTCCCTCTGGAAACACCATATATTTT. This chain links TRBV30 with TRBJ1-3; D is undetermined. The CDR3 loop spans 13 amino acids. Germline V lookup: CDR1 GTSNPN, CDR2 SVGIG (reference sequence). V was shortened by 4 bases and J by 0 bases, with 7 bases between the two germline ends.

This chain links TRBV10-2 with TRBJ2-7; D is uncertain. V lost 2 bases, J lost 0 bases, and 2 bases lay in between. From germline, CDR1 is WSHSY and CDR2 SAAADI. The CDR3 is made up of 12 amino acids. As DNA, the CDR3 is TGCGCCAGCAGTGAGAGCTCCTACGAGCAGTACTTC. Translating gives CASSESSYEQYF.

The chain has TRBV20-1 and TRBJ2-1; TRBD2 matches at 9 bases. The CDR3 has 14 amino acids. Germline V gene lookup returns CDR1 DFQATT and CDR2 SNEGSKA (reference sequence). V was clipped by 5 bases and J by 3 bases; unmatched bases: 5. Here the CDR3 reads CSACVAGVYNEQFF. CDR3 coding DNA: TGCAGTGCTTGTGTAGCGGGGGTCTACAATGAGCAGTTCTTC.

The chain combines TRBV27 with TRBJ2-3; D gene uncertain. The CDR3 extends over 14 amino acids. V shed 4 bases and J shed 2 bases, with 10 bases lying between them. Germline V gene lookup returns CDR1 MNHEY and CDR2 SMNVEV (reference sequence). CDR3 nucleotide sequence: TGTGCCAGCAGTTGGGCCCTAATCACAGATACGCAGTATTTT. Translated: CASSWALITDTQYF.

This clone was seen a single time. The chain is built from TRBV5-4 and TRBJ1-6, with 7 bases lining up with TRBD1. Germline trimming cut 4 bases from V and 2 bases from J; bases unmatched to any gene: 6. The CDR3 loop spans 16 amino acids. The V gene's germline CDR1 is SGHNT and CDR2 YYREEE (reference sequence). CDR3 in amino acids: CASSATGSTYNSPLHF. DNA for the CDR3: TGTGCCAGCAGCGCGACAGGGTCGACCTATAATTCACCCCTCCACTTT.

This clone was counted a single time. This chain uses TRBV3-1 (or the pseudogene TRBV3-2) with TRBJ1-2; D is unclear. The CDR3 extends over 17 amino acids. The ends were cut back, 0 bases at V and 0 bases at J, with 14 bases in the middle. The germline CDR1 and CDR2 sequences are LGHDT and YNNKEL (reference sequence). CDR3 nucleotides: TGTGCCAGCAGCCAAGATGGTTCAGGTTTCACTAACTATGGCTACACCTTC. Translation gives CASSQDGSGFTNYGYTF.

This chain uses TRBV6-4 with TRBJ2-3, with unresolved D. The CDR3 runs to 12 residues. CDR1 is MRHNA and CDR2 is SNTAGT in the germline V gene. V was shortened by 2 bases and J by 8 bases, with 8 bases between the two germline ends. The CDR3 DNA reads TGTGCCAGCAGTGACGGTGGGGTTACGCAGTATTTT. Protein product: CASSDGGVTQYF.

The chain recombines TRBV13 with TRBJ1-6, with D uncertain. This CDR3 spans 17 amino acids. V was cut by 5 bases and J by 8 bases, with 22 bases left in between. Germline V lookup: CDR1 PRHDT, CDR2 FYEKMQ (reference sequence). DNA of the CDR3: TGTGCCAGCAGCATCCGTGTAGACCTCTATTGGGATTCACCCCTCCACTTT. This encodes CASSIRVDLYWDSPLHF.

The chain employs TRBV14 and TRBJ2-1; maybe TRBD2 (5 bases). The CDR3 covers 14 residues. Looked up from germline, CDR1 is SGHDN and CDR2 is FVKESK. V lost 2 bases and J lost 8, with 13 bases in between. The CDR3: CASSQPLVPHEQFF. The CDR3 nucleotides read TGTGCCAGCAGCCAACCACTAGTTCCCCATGAGCAGTTCTTC.

The rearrangement links TRBV7-2 to TRBJ2-3; TRBD2 matches 13 bases. Trimming cost V 5 bases and J 4 bases; bases outside gene matches: 6. The CDR3 loop spans 16 amino acids. CDR1 and CDR2 from the germline V gene are SGHTA and FQGNSA. CDR3 protein: CASSVTSGGAPDTQYF. The CDR3 DNA is TGTGCCAGCAGCGTCACTAGCGGGGGGGCCCCAGATACGCAGTATTTT.

The chain carries TRBV5-5 and TRBJ1-3; weak D call: TRBD1 (6 bases). The V gene's germline CDR1 is SGHKS and CDR2 YYEKEE (reference sequence). Trimming pared 2 bases from V and 0 bases from J, leaving 9 bases between. The CDR3 totals 15 residues. DNA of the CDR3: TGTGCCAGCAGCTTAGGGGGGATCTCTGGAAACACCATATATTTT. This gives the protein CASSLGGISGNTIYF.

The J gene is TRBJ1-2, the V gene TRBV10-3; D is perhaps TRBD1 (5 bases). The CDR3 contains 16 residues. From germline, CDR1 is ENHRY and CDR2 SYGVKD. The V end lost 0 bases, the J end lost 3 bases, and 14 bases lay between the germline ends. The CDR3 coding sequence is TGTGCCATCAGTGAGTCAGTTGCAGGGTTGGACTATGGCTACACCTTC. Translation gives CAISESVAGLDYGYTF.

CDR3 region: CASSERPYSTDTQYF. The CDR3 DNA reads TGTGCCAGCAGTGAACGACCGTATTCCACAGATACGCAGTATTTT. V usage is TRBV6-1 and J usage is TRBJ2-3; the D is unclear. The length of the CDR3 is 15 residues. Germline V gives CDR1 MNHNS, CDR2 SASEGT. The V and J ends lost 2 bases and 2 bases respectively, with 11 bases between them.

In this sample, this clone turned up once. The rearrangement joins TRBV11-3 to TRBJ2-1; TRBD1 matches 9 bases. The trim removed 1 base at V and 7 bases at J, leaving 8 bases unmatched. This CDR3 is built from 16 residues. Germline assignment: CDR1 SGHNT and CDR2 YENEEA. The CDR3 loop reads CASSLGGTGSLNEQFF. In DNA, the CDR3 is TGTGCCAGCAGCTTAGGTGGGACAGGGAGTTTGAATGAGCAGTTCTTC.

The J gene is TRBJ1-2, the V gene TRBV6-5; TRBD1 might be the D (5 bases). The germline CDR1 and CDR2 sequences are MNHEY and SVGAGI. V shed 8 bases and J shed 0 bases, with 13 bases lying between them. The CDR3 has 14 residues. The CDR3 spells CASQRGFSNYGYTF. The DNA of the CDR3 is TGTGCCAGCCAGCGGGGGTTTTCTAACTATGGCTACACCTTC.

The V call is TRBV19, the J call TRBJ2-5, with D tentatively TRBD2 (6 bases). Trimming removed 2 bases at V and 7 bases at J, with 17 bases between. Germline CDR1 LNHDA, CDR2 SQIVND (reference sequence). This CDR3 has 15 residues. CDR3 amino acids: CASSIPGGLRGTQYF. The CDR3 coding sequence is TGTGCCAGTAGTATACCAGGAGGGCTTCGGGGGACCCAGTACTTC.

This clone came up a few times. The genes are TRBV6-2 or TRBV6-3 and TRBJ2-3, with D perhaps matching TRBD2 (6 bases). This CDR3 is 14 amino acids long. V gave up 5 bases and J gave up 0 bases, with 9 bases separating them. Germline V lookup: CDR1 MNHEY, CDR2 SVGEGT. The CDR3 region has the DNA TGTGCCAGCAGTGGACTACTCAGCACAGATACGCAGTATTTT. Residues: CASSGLLSTDTQYF.

This chain uses TRBV6-1 with TRBJ2-1; D gene unclear. With 2 bases removed from V and 2 bases from J, the gap between germline ends came to 10 bases. The CDR3 runs 15 residues. Germline values: CDR1 MNHNS, CDR2 SASEGT. Here the CDR3 reads CASSESADPYNEQFF. The DNA of the CDR3 is TGTGCCAGCAGTGAAAGCGCGGACCCCTACAATGAGCAGTTCTTC.

V gene TRBV7-9 combines with J gene TRBJ1-1; D is possibly TRBD1 (5 bases). Germline assignment: CDR1 SEHNR and CDR2 FQNEAQ (reference sequence). The V gene lost 0 bases and the J gene lost 6 bases, with 8 bases spanning the gap. This CDR3 region has 13 residues. DNA for the CDR3: TGTGCCAGCAGCTTAGCAGGGGCGTCTGAAGCTTTCTTT. Translation gives CASSLAGASEAFF. Variable domain in full (rest from reference TRBV7-9 and TRBJ1-1): DTGVSQNPRHKITKRGQNVTFRCDPISEHNRLYWYRQTLGQGPEFLTYFQNEAQLEKSRLLSDRFSAERPKGSFSTLEIQRTEQGDSAMYLCASSLAGASEAFFGQGTRLTVV.

The chain uses TRBV7-2 and TRBJ1-4; D is undetermined. Germline CDR1 SGHTA, CDR2 FQGNSA. The V and J ends lost 4 bases and 4 bases respectively, with 7 bases between them. This CDR3 is 13 amino acids long. CDR3 sequence reads: CASSSNINEKLFF. CDR3 sequence (DNA): TGTGCCAGCAGCTCCAATATTAATGAAAAACTGTTTTTT. The entire variable domain, with the rest obtained from reference TRBV7-2 and TRBJ1-4, is as follows: GAGVSQSPSNKVTEKGKDVELRCDPISGHTALYWYRQSLGQGLEFLIYFQGNSAPDKSGLPSDRFSAERTGGSVSTLTIQRTQQEDSAVYLCASSSNINEKLFFGSGTQLSVL.

The V gene is TRBV25-1, the J gene TRBJ1-3; possibly TRBD1 for D (6 bases). Trimming shortened V by 9 bases and J by 2 bases, and 20 bases separated the two germline ends. In germline, CDR1 is MGHDK, CDR2 SYGVNS. This CDR3 has 16 residues. CDR3 nucleotide sequence: TGTGCCAGTACCGGGTTGGGGGCGGATACTGGAAACACCATATATTTT. Protein: CASTGLGADTGNTIYF.

V is TRBV7-8 and J is TRBJ2-3; 8 nucleotides line up with TRBD2. The CDR3 is made up of 15 amino acids. CDR1 and CDR2 from the germline V gene are SGHVS and FQNEAQ. J was trimmed by 5 bases and V by 3 bases; bases with no gene match: 7. CDR3 sequence (DNA): TGTGCCAGCAGCTTTGTTAGCGGGGTCGAAGATACGCAGTATTTT. Amino acids: CASSFVSGVEDTQYF.

The chain uses TRBV20-1 and TRBJ1-3; unclear D gene. This CDR3 region has 14 residues. Germline loops: CDR1 DFQATT, CDR2 SNEGSKA (reference sequence). V gave up 3 bases and J gave up 0 bases, with 9 bases separating them. CDR3 sequence (DNA): TGCAGTGCTAGTCGTATGGGCTCTGGAAACACCATATATTTT. Residues: CSASRMGSGNTIYF.

This chain joins TRBV6-2 or TRBV6-3 and TRBJ2-7; D unresolved. Trimming took 5 bases from V and 4 from J, leaving 9 bases between them. Germline-derived CDR1 and CDR2 are MNHEY and SVGEGT. CDR3 length: 12 amino acids. CDR3 sequence reads: CASSHTVYEQYF. In nucleotides, the CDR3 is TGTGCCAGCAGTCACACAGTTTACGAGCAGTACTTC.

The CDR3 is CASSPRRGGTEAFF. CDR3 nucleotides: TGTGCCAGCAGCCCACGGCGGGGGGGCACTGAAGCTTTCTTT. V is TRBV7-9 and J is TRBJ1-1, with D perhaps matching TRBD1 (5 bases). Germline V gene sequence: CDR1 SEHNR, CDR2 FQNEAQ (reference sequence). Deletions cut 5 bases from V and 4 bases from J, with 14 bases between. There are 14 residues in the CDR3.

V usage is TRBV11-2 and J usage is TRBJ2-5; D is perhaps TRBD1 (6 bases). The length of the CDR3 is 17 residues. The V and J ends lost 5 bases and 5 bases respectively, with 24 bases between them. Germline assignment: CDR1 SGHAT and CDR2 FQNNGV. The CDR3 reads CASSPRWDKGGGETQYF. The DNA for the CDR3 is TGTGCCAGCAGCCCTAGGTGGGACAAGGGTGGTGGGGAGACCCAGTACTTC. Complete variable domain (other parts from reference TRBV11-2 and TRBJ2-5): EAGVAQSPRYKIIEKRQSVAFWCNPISGHATLYWYQQILGQGPKLLIQFQNNGVVDDSQLPKDRFSAERLKGVDSTLKIQPAKLEDSAVYLCASSPRWDKGGGETQYFGPGTRLLVL.